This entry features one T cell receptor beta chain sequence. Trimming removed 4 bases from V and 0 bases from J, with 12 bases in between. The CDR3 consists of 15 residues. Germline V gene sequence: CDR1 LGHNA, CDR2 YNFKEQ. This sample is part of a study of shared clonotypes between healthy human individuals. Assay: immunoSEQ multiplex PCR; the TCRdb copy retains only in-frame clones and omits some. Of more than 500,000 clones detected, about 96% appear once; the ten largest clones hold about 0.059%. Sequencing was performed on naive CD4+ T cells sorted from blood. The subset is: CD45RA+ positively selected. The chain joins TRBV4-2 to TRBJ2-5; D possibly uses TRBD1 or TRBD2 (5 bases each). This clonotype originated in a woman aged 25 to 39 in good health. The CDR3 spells CASSPFGTHQETQYF. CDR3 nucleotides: TGTGCCAGCAGCCCGTTCGGGACCCACCAAGAGACCCAGTACTTC.